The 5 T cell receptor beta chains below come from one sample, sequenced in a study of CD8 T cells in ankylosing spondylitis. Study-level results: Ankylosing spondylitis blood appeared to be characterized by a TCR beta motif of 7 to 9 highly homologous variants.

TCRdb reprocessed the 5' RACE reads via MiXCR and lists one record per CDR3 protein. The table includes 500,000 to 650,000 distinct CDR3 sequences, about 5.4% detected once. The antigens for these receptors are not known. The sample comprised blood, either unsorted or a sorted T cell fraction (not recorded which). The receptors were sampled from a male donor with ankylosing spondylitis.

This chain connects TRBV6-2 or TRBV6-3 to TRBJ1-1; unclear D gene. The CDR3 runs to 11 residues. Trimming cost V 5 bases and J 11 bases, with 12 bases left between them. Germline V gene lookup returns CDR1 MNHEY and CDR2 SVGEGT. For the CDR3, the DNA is TGTGCCAGCAGTCGGACCTATTTGGCTTTCTTT. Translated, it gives CASSRTYLAFF.

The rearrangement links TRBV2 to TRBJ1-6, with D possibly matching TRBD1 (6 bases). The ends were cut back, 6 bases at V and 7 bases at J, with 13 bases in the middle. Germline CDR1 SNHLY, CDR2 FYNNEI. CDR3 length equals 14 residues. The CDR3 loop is CASRTDSKNSPLHF. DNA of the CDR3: TGTGCCAGCAGAACGGACAGTAAGAATTCACCCCTCCACTTT.

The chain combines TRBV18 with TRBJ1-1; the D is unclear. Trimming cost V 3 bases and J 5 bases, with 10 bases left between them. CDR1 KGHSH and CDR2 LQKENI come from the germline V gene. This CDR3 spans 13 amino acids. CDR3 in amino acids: CASSPPSGTEAFF. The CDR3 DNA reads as TGTGCCAGCTCACCGCCGTCCGGGACTGAAGCTTTCTTT. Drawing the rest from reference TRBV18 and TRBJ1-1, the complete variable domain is NAGVMQNPRHLVRRRGQEARLRCSPMKGHSHVYWYRQLPEEGLKFMVYLQKENIIDESGMPKERFSAEFPKEGPSILRIQQVVRGDSAAYFCASSPPSGTEAFFGQGTRLTVV.

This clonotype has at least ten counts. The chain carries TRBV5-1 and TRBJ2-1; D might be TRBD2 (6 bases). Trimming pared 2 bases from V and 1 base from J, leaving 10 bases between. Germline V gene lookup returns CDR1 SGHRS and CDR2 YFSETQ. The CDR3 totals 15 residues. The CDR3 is CASSLGGDSYNEQFF. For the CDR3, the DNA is TGCGCCAGCAGCTTAGGAGGGGATTCCTACAATGAGCAGTTCTTC.

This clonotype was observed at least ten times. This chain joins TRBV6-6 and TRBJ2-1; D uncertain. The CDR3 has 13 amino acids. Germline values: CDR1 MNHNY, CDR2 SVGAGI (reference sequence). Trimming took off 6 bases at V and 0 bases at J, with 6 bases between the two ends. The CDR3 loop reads CASRESSYNEQFF. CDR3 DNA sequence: TGTGCCAGCAGAGAGAGCTCCTACAATGAGCAGTTCTTC.